Listed below are T cell receptor beta chains from one sample, sequenced in a study of CD8+ T cells in alopecia areata. Profiling relied on immunoSEQ multiplex PCR, and the TCRdb table lists in-frame clones only, not all of them. This table has over 35,000 clones, around nine tenths appearing once. This material consisted of CD8+ T cells sorted from blood, taken at week 24, from a patient treated with tofacitinib. The receptors stem from a human donor with alopecia areata. Both conserved end residues are part of each CDR3. D genes are given only for firm matches. A clone size is listed for some rows: how often the clone was seen (once, few, many), or a class if it is expanded.

d_call: TRBD1
j_call: TRBJ2-6
v_call: TRBV11-2
clone_size: NA
cdr3_aa: CASSRTGTGVANVLTF
cdr3_nt: TGTGCCAGCAGCCGTACCGGGACAGGCGTGGCCAACGTCCTGACTTTC

d_call: TRBD2
j_call: TRBJ2-5
v_call: TRBV28
clone_size: NA
cdr3_aa: CASRGGLETQYF
cdr3_nt: TGTGCCAGTCGGGGGGGCCTCGAGACCCAGTACTTC

d_call: TRBD1
j_call: TRBJ2-7
v_call: TRBV29-1
clone_size: NA
cdr3_aa: CSAQTQGGREFYEQYF
cdr3_nt: TGCAGCGCCCAGACTCAAGGGGGCCGAGAATTCTACGAGCAGTACTTC

d_call: NA
j_call: TRBJ2-1
v_call: TRBV7-9
clone_size: few
cdr3_aa: CASRPGSGDEQFF
cdr3_nt: TGTGCCAGCAGACCCGGTTCCGGAGATGAGCAGTTCTTC

d_call: NA
j_call: TRBJ2-1
v_call: TRBV7-9
clone_size: NA
cdr3_aa: CASSFILADEQFF
cdr3_nt: TGTGCCAGCAGCTTCATCCTGGCGGATGAGCAGTTCTTC

d_call: NA
j_call: TRBJ2-5
v_call: TRBV6-6
clone_size: NA
cdr3_aa: CASSSEDLLQETQYF
cdr3_nt: TGTGCCAGCAGTTCAGAGGACCTTTTGCAAGAGACCCAGTACTTC

d_call: NA
j_call: TRBJ2-7
v_call: TRBV23-1
clone_size: few
cdr3_aa: CASSRPRTRPLRSYEQYF
cdr3_nt: TGCGCCAGCAGTCGGCCGAGGACACGGCCTCTCCGCTCCTACGAGCAGTACTTC

d_call: TRBD2
j_call: TRBJ2-7
v_call: TRBV28
clone_size: NA
cdr3_aa: CASSFMTSGGAHEQYF
cdr3_nt: TGTGCCAGCAGTTTCATGACTAGCGGGGGGGCACACGAGCAGTACTTC

d_call: NA
j_call: TRBJ1-3
v_call: TRBV4-3
clone_size: NA
cdr3_aa: CASSQDRLADSSGNTIYF
cdr3_nt: TGCGCCAGCAGCCAAGATCGTCTAGCCGATAGCTCTGGAAACACCATATATTTT

d_call: TRBD1
j_call: TRBJ1-1
v_call: TRBV27
clone_size: NA
cdr3_aa: CASSPGTVEAFF
cdr3_nt: TGTGCCAGCAGTCCCGGGACAGTAGAAGCTTTCTTT

d_call: NA
j_call: TRBJ1-1
v_call: TRBV27
clone_size: medium-sized
cdr3_aa: CASSSRWRTEAFF
cdr3_nt: TGTGCCAGCAGTTCCCGGTGGCGCACTGAAGCTTTCTTT

d_call: TRBD1
j_call: TRBJ1-6
v_call: TRBV27
clone_size: NA
cdr3_aa: CASRSPRTGGYNSPLHF
cdr3_nt: TGTGCCAGCAGGAGCCCCCGGACAGGAGGATATAATTCACCCCTCCACTTT

d_call: NA
j_call: TRBJ1-6
v_call: TRBV11-2
clone_size: NA
cdr3_aa: CASSLESVDQGGSPLHF
cdr3_nt: TGTGCCAGCAGCTTAGAGTCGGTGGACCAGGGAGGTTCACCCCTCCACTTT

d_call: TRBD2
j_call: TRBJ2-1
v_call: TRBV13
clone_size: once
cdr3_aa: CASSPWTSGGLKGNEQFF
cdr3_nt: TGTGCCAGCAGCCCCTGGACTAGCGGGGGCCTTAAGGGGAATGAGCAGTTCTTC

d_call: TRBD1
j_call: TRBJ2-3
v_call: TRBV7-6
clone_size: NA
cdr3_aa: CASSWGQANTQYF
cdr3_nt: TGTGCCAGCAGCTGGGGACAGGCCAATACGCAGTATTTT

d_call: NA
j_call: TRBJ2-7
v_call: TRBV29-1
clone_size: once
cdr3_aa: CSVDGVAPHEQYF
cdr3_nt: TGCAGCGTTGACGGGGTCGCCCCTCACGAGCAGTACTTC

d_call: NA
j_call: TRBJ2-1
v_call: TRBV5-6
clone_size: NA
cdr3_aa: CASTVTRASYNEQFF
cdr3_nt: TGTGCCAGCACAGTCACCAGGGCCTCGTACAATGAGCAGTTCTTC

d_call: NA
j_call: TRBJ2-6
v_call: TRBV13
clone_size: NA
cdr3_aa: CASSSGNSGSGANVLTF
cdr3_nt: TGTGCCAGCAGCTCCGGGAATAGTGGATCTGGGGCCAACGTCCTGACTTTC

d_call: NA
j_call: TRBJ2-5
v_call: TRBV29-1
clone_size: NA
cdr3_aa: CSVEGSGIRVETQYF
cdr3_nt: TGCAGCGTTGAAGGGTCGGGCATCAGGGTAGAGACCCAGTACTTC

d_call: NA
j_call: TRBJ2-3
v_call: TRBV28
clone_size: few
cdr3_aa: CASSFASQDTQYF
cdr3_nt: TGTGCCAGCAGTTTCGCTAGTCAAGATACGCAGTATTTT

d_call: TRBD1
j_call: TRBJ2-3
v_call: TRBV5-1
clone_size: few
cdr3_aa: CASSSWAGTGTDTQYF
cdr3_nt: TGCGCCAGCAGCTCATGGGCTGGGACAGGCACAGATACGCAGTATTTT

d_call: NA
j_call: TRBJ2-7
v_call: TRBV30
clone_size: NA
cdr3_aa: CAWSVGVQPFYEQYF
cdr3_nt: TGTGCCTGGAGTGTAGGAGTACAACCTTTCTACGAGCAGTACTTC

d_call: NA
j_call: TRBJ2-7
v_call: TRBV28
clone_size: NA
cdr3_aa: CASSFTWGTYEQYF
cdr3_nt: TGTGCCAGCAGTTTTACGTGGGGCACCTACGAGCAGTACTTC

d_call: NA
j_call: TRBJ2-2
v_call: TRBV27
clone_size: NA
cdr3_aa: CASNQQGRVETGELFF
cdr3_nt: TGTGCCAGCAACCAACAGGGAAGGGTAGAAACCGGGGAGCTGTTTTTT

d_call: TRBD2
j_call: TRBJ2-3
v_call: TRBV18
clone_size: NA
cdr3_aa: CASSRTSGGTDTQYF
cdr3_nt: TGTGCCAGCTCCCGGACTAGCGGGGGTACAGATACGCAGTATTTT

d_call: NA
j_call: TRBJ1-1
v_call: TRBV28
clone_size: NA
cdr3_aa: CASSLIGMSTEAFF
cdr3_nt: TGTGCCAGCAGTTTAATCGGGATGAGCACTGAAGCTTTCTTT

d_call: NA
j_call: TRBJ2-3
v_call: TRBV10-3
clone_size: NA
cdr3_aa: CAISGGLDYTDTQYF
cdr3_nt: TGTGCCATCAGTGGGGGCCTGGACTACACAGATACGCAGTATTTT

d_call: NA
j_call: TRBJ2-7
v_call: TRBV4-2
clone_size: NA
cdr3_aa: CASSQTGTTSYEQYF
cdr3_nt: TGTGCCAGCAGCCAAACCGGGACAACCTCCTACGAGCAGTACTTC

d_call: NA
j_call: TRBJ2-1
v_call: TRBV27
clone_size: NA
cdr3_aa: CATALMGGYNEQFF
cdr3_nt: TGTGCCACCGCCCTGATGGGGGGATACAATGAGCAGTTCTTC

d_call: TRBD1
j_call: TRBJ2-6
v_call: TRBV28
clone_size: NA
cdr3_aa: CASSFQGALGGANVLTF
cdr3_nt: TGTGCCAGCAGTTTCCAGGGGGCGCTAGGTGGGGCCAACGTCCTGACTTTC

d_call: NA
j_call: TRBJ2-1
v_call: TRBV7-9
clone_size: NA
cdr3_aa: CASSLKEVEQFF
cdr3_nt: TGTGCCAGCAGCTTAAAGGAGGTTGAGCAGTTCTTC

d_call: NA
j_call: TRBJ2-1
v_call: TRBV2
clone_size: NA
cdr3_aa: CASSEEVSQGFQFF
cdr3_nt: TGTGCCAGCAGTGAAGAGGTCAGCCAAGGATTCCAGTTCTTC

d_call: NA
j_call: TRBJ2-6
v_call: TRBV29-1
clone_size: once
cdr3_aa: CSVEDQWTTGANVLTF
cdr3_nt: TGCAGCGTTGAAGATCAGTGGACGACTGGGGCCAACGTCCTGACTTTC